There are many counts of the clone carrying this T cell receptor (beta chain). Its specificity is unknown. RNA transcripts served as the template for amplifying TCR beta CDR3 regions. An initial round of RT-PCR targeting the TCR CDR3 relied on the HTBI primer set. Via MiXCR, TCRdb re-called the multiplex PCR reads, giving one row per CDR3 protein. The table lists about 410,000 distinct CDR3 sequences, roughly 14% of them singletons. This sample was taken from a study of T cells in Graves' hyperthyroidism and ophthalmopathy. V shed 1 base and J shed 0 bases, with 7 bases lying between them. The CDR3 has 15 residues. CDR1 is KGHSH, CDR2 LQKENI, per germline. Study results and caveats: Most clonotypes that expanded in the thyroid above 0.001 also showed up in blood.

This sequence was found in a man aged 18-30 years with Graves' ophthalmopathy. The sample taken for sequencing was blood. The chain is built from TRBV18 and TRBJ2-1; D gene uncertain. The CDR3 here is CASSPRWSSYNEQFF. The CDR3 DNA reads as TGTGCCAGCTCACCACGGTGGAGCTCCTACAATGAGCAGTTCTTC.